One sample yielded the 4 T cell receptor beta chains listed below, sequenced in a study of blood T cell repertoires in COVID-19. Repertoires were generated with immunoSEQ multiplex PCR, while TCRdb's copy carries only in-frame clones and drops some. The sample lists some 19,000 clones, roughly 80% seen once, with 11% in the top ten. The sequenced sample was peripheral blood. These receptors were collected from an older man with acute or convalescent COVID-19.

J is TRBJ2-2 and V is TRBV5-1, with D possibly being TRBD1 (5 bases). This CDR3 comprises 15 residues. Germline CDR1 and CDR2: SGHRS and YFSETQ. V lost 4 bases to trimming and J lost 3 bases, with 13 bases between them. The CDR3 region is CASSQGLRHTGELFF. The CDR3 nucleotides are TGCGCCAGCAGCCAGGGTTTGCGTCACACCGGGGAGCTGTTTTTT.

This clone was seen a handful of times. The chain links TRBV18 to TRBJ1-5; perhaps TRBD1 as D (5 bases). Trimming left V 2 bases short and J 2 bases short, with 7 bases between. Germline V gene lookup returns CDR1 KGHSH and CDR2 LQKENI. The CDR3 has 14 amino acids. The DNA of the CDR3 is TGTGCCAGCTCACCAGGGGCGGGCAATCAGCCCCAGCATTTT. Translated: CASSPGAGNQPQHF.

This chain uses TRBV27 with TRBJ1-2; D remains unclear. The CDR3 runs to 12 residues. Trimming stripped 8 bases from V and 5 bases from J, with 12 bases between. Per germline, CDR1 MNHEY and CDR2 SMNVEV (reference sequence). The CDR3 DNA sequence: TGTGCCAGCGGCTATCAGGAATATGGCTACACCTTC. This gives the protein CASGYQEYGYTF.

The table lists this clone with a count of one. J is TRBJ2-2 and V is TRBV7-9, with a possible D match to TRBD2 (5 bases). Between the trimmed V and J ends, which lost 6 bases and 7 bases, there was a span of 9 bases. The CDR3 runs 12 residues. Per the germline V gene, CDR1 is SEHNR and CDR2 is FQNEAQ (reference sequence). The CDR3 nucleotides read TGTGCCAGCAGGCCCGGAGGCGGGGAGCTGTTTTTT. This codes for CASRPGGGELFF.